Listed below are T cell receptor beta chains from one sample, sequenced in a study of memory CD4+ T cells and cytomegalovirus serostatus. Assay: immunoSEQ multiplex PCR; the TCRdb copy retains only in-frame clones and omits some. This sample has about 38,000 clones; roughly 85% occur once, and the top ten carry around 5.2%. Sequenced: memory CD4+ T cells from blood. These receptors all come from an adult in good health and CMV-seropositive. Each CDR3 is given with its conserved first and last residue. Fields, in order: CDR3 protein, V gene, J gene.

CDR3aa: CASSPATEGWVETEAFF
v_gene: TRBV7-7
j_gene: TRBJ1-1

CDR3aa: CASSEFGTGITEAFF
v_gene: TRBV2
j_gene: TRBJ1-1

CDR3aa: CASSGSTDTQYF
v_gene: TRBV5-4
j_gene: TRBJ2-3

CDR3aa: CASSGGLAGASYEQYF
v_gene: TRBV5-1
j_gene: TRBJ2-7

CDR3aa: CASSEGGRSDNYGYTF
v_gene: TRBV5-4
j_gene: TRBJ1-2

CDR3aa: CAIKRENYNEQFF
v_gene: TRBV10-3
j_gene: TRBJ2-1

CDR3aa: CASRTTIDSYSPLHF
v_gene: TRBV6-1
j_gene: TRBJ1-6

CDR3aa: CASSLVRDPSYYGYTF
v_gene: TRBV28
j_gene: TRBJ1-2

CDR3aa: CASSHGDRDHEKLFF
v_gene: TRBV4-1
j_gene: TRBJ1-4

CDR3aa: CASSLGADSYGYTF
v_gene: TRBV5-4
j_gene: TRBJ1-2